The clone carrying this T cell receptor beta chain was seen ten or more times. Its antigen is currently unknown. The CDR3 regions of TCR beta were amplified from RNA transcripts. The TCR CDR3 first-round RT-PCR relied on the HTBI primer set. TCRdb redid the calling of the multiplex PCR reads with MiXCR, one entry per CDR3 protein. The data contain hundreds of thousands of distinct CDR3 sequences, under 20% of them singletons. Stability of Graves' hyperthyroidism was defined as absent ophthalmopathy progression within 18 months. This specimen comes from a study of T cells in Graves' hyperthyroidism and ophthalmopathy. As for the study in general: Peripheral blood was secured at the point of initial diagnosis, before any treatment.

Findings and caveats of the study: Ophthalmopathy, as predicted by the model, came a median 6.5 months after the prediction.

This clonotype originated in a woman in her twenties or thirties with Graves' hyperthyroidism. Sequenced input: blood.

Here the CDR3 DNA reads TGTGCCAGCAGTAAGGGGGCCGGATATGAAGCTTTCTTT. It codes for CASSKGAGYEAFF. The V gene is TRBV2, the J gene TRBJ1-1; 7 bases are shared with TRBD1. V shed 5 bases and J 7 bases; nucleotides not matched to a gene: 7. The CDR3 sequence is 13 residues long. CDR1 SNHLY and CDR2 FYNNEI come from the germline V gene.